This T cell receptor beta chain stems from a study of blood T cell repertoires in COVID-19. This clone was seen a few times. Trimming shortened V by 4 bases and J by 0 bases, and 7 bases separated the two germline ends. CDR1 MNHEY and CDR2 SMNVEV come from the germline V gene (reference sequence). The CDR3 has 14 amino acids. Assay: immunoSEQ multiplex PCR; the TCRdb copy retains only in-frame clones and omits some. The table records some 230,000 clones, roughly 89% of them present only once. Material for sequencing was peripheral blood. The receptor was isolated from a man aged 25 to 40 who had recovered from COVID-19. This chain connects TRBV27 to TRBJ1-5; D gene unclear. CDR3 bases: TGTGCCAGCAGTTCCACACGTAGCAATCAGCCCCAGCATTTT. This codes for CASSSTRSNQPQHF.